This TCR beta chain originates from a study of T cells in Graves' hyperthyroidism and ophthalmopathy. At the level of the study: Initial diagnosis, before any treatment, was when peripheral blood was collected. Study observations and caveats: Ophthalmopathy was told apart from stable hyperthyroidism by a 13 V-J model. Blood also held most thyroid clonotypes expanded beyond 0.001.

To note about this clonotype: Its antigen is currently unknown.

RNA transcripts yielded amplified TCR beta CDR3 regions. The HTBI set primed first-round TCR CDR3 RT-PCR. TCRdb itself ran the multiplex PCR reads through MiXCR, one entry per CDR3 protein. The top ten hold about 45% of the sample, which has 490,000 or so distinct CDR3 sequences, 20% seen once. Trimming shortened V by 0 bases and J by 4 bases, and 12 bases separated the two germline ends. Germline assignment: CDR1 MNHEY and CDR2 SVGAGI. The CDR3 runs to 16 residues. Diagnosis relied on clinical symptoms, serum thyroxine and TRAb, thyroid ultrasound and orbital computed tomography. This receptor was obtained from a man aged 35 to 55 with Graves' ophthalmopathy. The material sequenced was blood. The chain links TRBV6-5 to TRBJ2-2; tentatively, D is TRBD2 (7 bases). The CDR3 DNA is TGTGCCAGCAGTTACTCGGGCGGGGGCGGCACCGGGGAGCTGTTTTTT. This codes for CASSYSGGGGTGELFF.